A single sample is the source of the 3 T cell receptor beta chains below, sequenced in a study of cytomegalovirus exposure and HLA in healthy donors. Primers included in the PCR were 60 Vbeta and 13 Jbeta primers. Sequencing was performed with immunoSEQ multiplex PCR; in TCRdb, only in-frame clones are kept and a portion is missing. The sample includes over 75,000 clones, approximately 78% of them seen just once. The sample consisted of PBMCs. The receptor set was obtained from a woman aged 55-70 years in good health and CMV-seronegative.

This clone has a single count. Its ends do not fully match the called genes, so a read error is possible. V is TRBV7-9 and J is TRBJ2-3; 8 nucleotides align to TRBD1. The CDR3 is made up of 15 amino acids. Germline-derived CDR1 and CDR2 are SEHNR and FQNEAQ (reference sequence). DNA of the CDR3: TGTTCCAGCAGCGGATGGACAGGGACCACAGATACGCAGTATTTT. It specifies CSSSGWTGTTDTQYF.

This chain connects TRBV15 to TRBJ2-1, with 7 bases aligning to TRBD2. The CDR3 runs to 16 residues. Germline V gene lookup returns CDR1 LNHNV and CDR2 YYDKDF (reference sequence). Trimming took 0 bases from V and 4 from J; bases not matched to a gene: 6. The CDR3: CATSRDRGGGYNEQFF. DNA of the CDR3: TGTGCCACCAGCAGAGATCGGGGCGGGGGTTACAATGAGCAGTTCTTC.

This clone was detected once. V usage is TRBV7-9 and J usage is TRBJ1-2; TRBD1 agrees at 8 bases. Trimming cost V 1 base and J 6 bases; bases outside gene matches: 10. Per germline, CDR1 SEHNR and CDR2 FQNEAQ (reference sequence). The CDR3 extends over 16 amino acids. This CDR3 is CASSLDGTGIMNGYTF. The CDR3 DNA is TGTGCCAGCAGCTTAGATGGGACAGGAATTATGAATGGCTACACCTTC. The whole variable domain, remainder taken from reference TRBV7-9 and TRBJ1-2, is DTGVSQNPRHKITKRGQNVTFRCDPISEHNRLYWYRQTLGQGPEFLTYFQNEAQLEKSRLLSDRFSAERPKGSFSTLEIQRTEQGDSAMYLCASSLDGTGIMNGYTFGSGTRLTVV.